The 20 T cell receptor beta chains below were found in one sample sequenced in a study of blood T cell repertoires in COVID-19. This table comes from immunoSEQ multiplex PCR, and its TCRdb copy is limited to in-frame clones, with some not included. The profile shows about 180,000 clones, approximately 85% of them singletons. Sequencing used peripheral blood. These receptor sequences come from a man in his 60s with acute or convalescent COVID-19.

V usage is TRBV6-2 or TRBV6-3 and J usage is TRBJ1-5; D gene uncertain. In germline, CDR1 is MNHEY, CDR2 SVGEGT. Trimming removed 0 bases from V and 2 bases from J, with 5 bases in between. The CDR3 extends over 14 amino acids. CDR3 loop: CASSYSARNQPQHF. CDR3 coding DNA: TGTGCCAGCAGTTACTCGGCACGCAATCAGCCCCAGCATTTT.

V gene TRBV3-1 (or the pseudogene TRBV3-2) combines with J gene TRBJ1-1; perhaps TRBD1 as D (5 bases). This CDR3 comprises 11 residues. Germline-derived CDR1 and CDR2 are LGHDT and YNNKEL (reference sequence). Trimming pared 10 bases from V and 7 bases from J, leaving 13 bases between. The CDR3 DNA is TGTGCCACCTCGACAGCAAATGAAGCTTTCTTT. It is translated as CATSTANEAFF.

The chain combines TRBV7-3 with TRBJ1-3, with D perhaps TRBD1 (6 bases). V was trimmed by 5 bases and J by 4 bases, leaving 9 bases between them. The CDR3 totals 13 residues. The germline V gene has CDR1 SGHTA and CDR2 FQGTGA. CDR3 DNA: TGTGCCAGCAGCCTAGGGGGAGGAAACACCATATATTTT. It encodes CASSLGGGNTIYF.

The chain joins TRBV4-1 to TRBJ2-3; D possibly corresponds to TRBD2 (6 bases). CDR1 is MGHRA and CDR2 is YSYEKL in the germline V gene. The CDR3 covers 15 residues. V lost 4 bases and J 0 bases, leaving 11 bases between the germline ends. CDR3 residues: CASSPTRTSTDTQYF. In DNA, the CDR3 is TGCGCCAGCAGCCCGACTAGAACTAGCACAGATACGCAGTATTTT.

The J gene is TRBJ2-2, the V gene TRBV7-2; TRBD2 might be the D (5 bases). V was cut by 4 bases and J by 0 bases, with 9 bases left in between. Germline lookup yields CDR1 SGHTA and CDR2 FQGNSA. The length of the CDR3 is 15 residues. The DNA of the CDR3 is TGTGCCAGCAGCTCCACCGGGACGAACACCGGGGAGCTGTTTTTT. This encodes CASSSTGTNTGELFF.

The chain uses TRBV6-2 or TRBV6-3 and TRBJ2-1; TRBD2 is a possible D gene (6 bases). V lost 5 bases, J lost 2 bases, and 13 bases lay in between. Germline V gene data show CDR1 as MNHEY and CDR2 as SVGEGT. There are 15 residues in the CDR3. The CDR3 DNA sequence: TGTGCCAGCAGTACCCCCGCGGGACCCTACAATGAGCAGTTCTTC. The encoded protein is CASSTPAGPYNEQFF.

This chain connects TRBV4-2 to TRBJ2-7; 10 bases fit TRBD2. The CDR3 is 13 amino acids. The V and J ends lost 1 base and 10 bases, in that order; junction bases with no gene match: 4. Germline V lookup: CDR1 LGHNA, CDR2 YNFKEQ. The CDR3 is CASSQALAGDQYF. CDR3 sequence (DNA): TGTGCCAGCAGCCAAGCCCTAGCGGGAGATCAGTACTTC.

This clone occurred a few times. The chain couples TRBV27 to TRBJ1-2; weak D call: TRBD1 (5 bases). V dropped 6 bases and J dropped 5 bases, with 13 bases sitting between them. This CDR3 has 13 amino acids. Germline values: CDR1 MNHEY, CDR2 SMNVEV (reference sequence). CDR3 DNA sequence: TGTGCCAGCAGCAGGGACTCGGGGTATGGCTACACCTTC. Amino acid sequence: CASSRDSGYGYTF.

This chain uses TRBV11-2 with TRBJ2-5; 15 positions agree with TRBD2. The germline V gene encodes CDR1 SGHAT and CDR2 FQNNGV. The CDR3 consists of 16 residues. J gave up 5 bases and V 5 bases, and 6 bases lay outside the gene matches. The CDR3 nucleotides are TGTGCCAGCAGCCCCCAGGGACTAGCGGGAGGTGAGACCCAGTACTTC. Encoded protein: CASSPQGLAGGETQYF.

This rearrangement joins TRBV9 to TRBJ2-7, with 7 bases fitting TRBD2. The germline V gene has CDR1 SGDLS and CDR2 YYNGEE. J lost 5 bases, V lost 4 bases, and 21 bases had no gene match. The CDR3 is 18 residues long. CDR3 region: CASSRIPYPGLRDNEQYF. CDR3 nucleotide sequence: TGTGCCAGCAGCCGTATTCCCTACCCGGGACTAAGAGACAACGAGCAGTACTTC. The full variable domain, its missing parts supplied by reference TRBV9 and TRBJ2-7, is DSGVTQTPKHLITATGQRVTLRCSPRSGDLSVYWYQQSLDQGLQFLIQYYNGEERAKGNILERFSAQQFPDLHSELNLSSLELGDSALYFCASSRIPYPGLRDNEQYFGPGTRLTVT.

Only one count was recorded for this clone. The chain recombines TRBV27 with TRBJ2-7; TRBD2 agrees at 12 bases. This CDR3 region has 14 residues. V lost 6 bases, J lost 5 bases, and 5 bases stayed unmatched. Germline CDR1 and CDR2: MNHEY and SMNVEV (reference sequence). This CDR3 is CASRTGLAGNEQYF. Here the CDR3 DNA reads TGTGCCAGCAGGACCGGACTAGCGGGAAACGAGCAGTACTTC.

CDR3 sequence: CASSVGQGLRRPYGYTF. The CDR3 DNA reads TGTGCCAGCAGCGTAGGACAGGGGCTACGGAGACCATATGGCTACACCTTC. The chain recombines TRBV9 with TRBJ1-2, with 8 bases aligning to TRBD1. The CDR3 totals 17 residues. Germline values: CDR1 SGDLS, CDR2 YYNGEE. With 0 bases clipped from V and 5 bases from J, the junction kept 12 bases outside the gene matches.

The chain combines TRBV7-8 with TRBJ1-3, with TRBD1 matching 8 bases. This CDR3 spans 13 amino acids. J lost 2 bases, V lost 6 bases, and 0 bases had no gene match. Germline V lookup: CDR1 SGHVS, CDR2 FQNEAQ. CDR3 amino acids: CASRDRAGNTIYF. The CDR3 nucleotides are TGTGCCAGCAGGGACAGGGCTGGAAACACCATATATTTT.

This chain joins TRBV12-5 and TRBJ2-3, with TRBD2 matching over 7 bases. Germline V gene sequence: CDR1 LGHNT, CDR2 FRNRAP. The length of the CDR3 is 14 residues. Trimming took 9 bases from V and 2 from J; bases not matched to a gene: 8. The CDR3: CASAEERDTDTQYF. For the CDR3, the DNA is TGTGCTAGCGCCGAAGAGCGGGACACAGATACGCAGTATTTT.

The genes are TRBV27 and TRBJ1-1; D is undetermined. Trimming removed 0 bases from V and 3 bases from J, with 5 bases in between. The CDR3 spans 13 residues. The germline V gene encodes CDR1 MNHEY and CDR2 SMNVEV (reference sequence). The CDR3 loop reads CASSLSFYTEAFF. In nucleotides, the CDR3 is TGTGCCAGCAGTTTATCTTTCTACACTGAAGCTTTCTTT.

The chain recombines TRBV6-5 with TRBJ1-5; TRBD1 might be the D (6 bases). CDR3 length: 14 amino acids. Trimming took off 3 bases at V and 6 bases at J, with 12 bases between the two ends. Germline loops: CDR1 MNHEY, CDR2 SVGAGI. CDR3 DNA: TGTGCCAGCAGTTATAGGCAGGGGATTCAGCCCCAGCATTTT. This codes for CASSYRQGIQPQHF.

The chain recombines TRBV5-5 with TRBJ1-6; tentatively, D is TRBD1 (5 bases). Germline values: CDR1 SGHKS, CDR2 YYEKEE (reference sequence). V was pared by 4 bases and J by 2 bases, with 19 bases between. The CDR3 is 18 amino acids. This CDR3 is CASSQGLRGGAYNSPLHF. The CDR3 nucleotides are TGTGCCAGCAGCCAGGGACTCCGGGGGGGTGCCTATAATTCACCCCTCCACTTT. Looking up the rest from reference TRBV5-5 and TRBJ1-6 gives the full variable domain: DAGVTQSPTHLIKTRGQQVTLRCSPISGHKSVSWYQQVLGQGPQFIFQYYEKEERGRGNFPDRFSARQFPNYSSELNVNALLLGDSALYLCASSQGLRGGAYNSPLHFGNGTRLTVT.

This clone appeared a few times. This chain links TRBV28 with TRBJ2-2; D is perhaps TRBD2 (5 bases). Germline V gene lookup returns CDR1 MDHEN and CDR2 SYDVKM. The CDR3 has 13 residues. V was cut by 6 bases and J by 6 bases, with 11 bases left in between. The CDR3 reads CASRTGSAGELFF. CDR3 nucleotides: TGTGCCAGCAGGACGGGGTCGGCCGGGGAGCTGTTTTTT. Drawing the rest from reference TRBV28 and TRBJ2-2, the complete variable domain is DVKVTQSSRYLVKRTGEKVFLECVQDMDHENMFWYRQDPGLGLRLIYFSYDVKMKEKGDIPEGYSVSREKKERFSLILESASTNQTSMYLCASRTGSAGELFFGEGSRLTVL.

The V call is TRBV4-1, the J call TRBJ1-1; tentatively, D is TRBD1 (5 bases). V lost 1 base and J 1 base, leaving 7 bases between the germline ends. The CDR3 totals 14 residues. CDR1 is MGHRA, CDR2 YSYEKL, per germline. This chain's CDR3 is CASSQGGANTEAFF. CDR3 nucleotide sequence: TGCGCCAGCAGCCAAGGGGGCGCGAACACTGAAGCTTTCTTT.

The V and J genes are TRBV28 and TRBJ1-5; TRBD1 matches 7 bases. Germline-derived CDR1 and CDR2 are MDHEN and SYDVKM. V shed 1 base, J shed 4 bases, and the junction held 7 bases outside the gene matches. The CDR3 extends over 16 amino acids. Written as DNA, the CDR3 is TGTGCCAGCAGTTTATCCTCGACAGGGTCAAATCAGCCCCAGCATTTT. Protein sequence: CASSLSSTGSNQPQHF.